This TCR beta chain was recovered during a study of blood T cell repertoires in COVID-19. About the study: The analysed material was cDNA or gDNA that came from T cells, B-cell-depleted T cells, or PBMCs.

The junction had 6 bases not matched to a gene; V was cut back by 3 bases and J by 5 bases. Germline CDR1 and CDR2: SGHTA and FQGNSA. This CDR3 has 14 amino acids. As handled by the study authors: The assay estimated nucleated cells by amplifying reference gene primers. The table came from immunoSEQ multiplex PCR; TCRdb's copy has only in-frame clones and leaves some out. D and trimming were read from the DNA, whereas the V and J calls and clone size are those reported in that table. Among about 80,000 clones listed, around 88% were seen once. This receptor was obtained from a man aged 25 to 45 with acute or convalescent COVID-19. The sample was peripheral blood. The chain carries TRBV7-2 and TRBJ2-7; 8 nucleotides align to TRBD1. Here the CDR3 DNA reads TGTGCCAGCAGCTTCGACAGGGGCAGGAACGAGCAGTACTTC. This translates into CASSFDRGRNEQYF.